Reported below is one T cell receptor (beta chain). Followed over time, Seattle patients had been enrolled while infection was active. This specimen comes from a study of blood T cell repertoires in COVID-19. This CDR3 spans 13 amino acids. V was clipped by 6 bases and J by 4 bases, with 12 bases between them. In germline, CDR1 is WSHSY, CDR2 SAAADI. The authors' processing: Reference gene primer amplification gave nucleated cell count estimates. Method: immunoSEQ multiplex PCR; TCRdb's copy keeps in-frame clones and lacks some. The V and J calls and clone size come from that table; D and trimming were worked out from the DNA. The profile covers approximately 500,000 clones, with roughly 91% appearing a single time and roughly 8% taken by the ten largest.

The TCR originated in a woman aged 50 to 65 with COVID-19, enrolled during active disease. Input material: peripheral blood. The chain has TRBV10-2 and TRBJ1-1; D possibly corresponds to TRBD1 (5 bases). The CDR3 nucleotides are TGCGCCAGCAGCCTCCAGGGTTCCACTGAAGCTTTCTTT. This codes for CASSLQGSTEAFF.